The 22 T cell receptor beta chains below come from one sample, sequenced in a study of blood T cell repertoires in COVID-19. Sequencing was performed with immunoSEQ multiplex PCR; in TCRdb, only in-frame clones are kept and a portion is missing. Of fewer than 110,000 clones in the sample, roughly 84% were seen once. The sequenced sample was peripheral blood. The source of these receptors is a human donor in a cohort sampled during active COVID-19.

The V and J genes are TRBV18 and TRBJ2-6; 7 nucleotides align to TRBD1. CDR3 length: 16 amino acids. Germline V gene data show CDR1 as KGHSH and CDR2 as LQKENI. J lost 0 bases, V lost 3 bases, and 2 bases had no gene match. CDR3: CASSPWDSSGANVLTF. The CDR3 coding sequence is TGTGCCAGCTCACCGTGGGACAGCTCTGGGGCCAACGTCCTGACTTTC.

The CDR3 DNA reads as TGTGCCAGCAGTCCGACGGTCCAGGGGGCGCGTCGGAACATTCAGTACTTC. Its protein is CASSPTVQGARRNIQYF. The chain joins TRBV11-2 to TRBJ2-4; 8 bases agree with TRBD1. Trimming cost V 6 bases and J 7 bases; bases outside gene matches: 17. The germline gives CDR1 SGHAT, CDR2 FQNNGV. The CDR3 has 17 residues.

The rearrangement links TRBV19 to TRBJ1-5, with TRBD1 matching over 11 bases. The CDR3 is 19 amino acids. The V and J ends lost 5 bases and 0 bases, in that order; junction bases with no gene match: 12. Germline CDR1 reads LNHDA; CDR2 reads SQIVND (reference sequence). The CDR3 protein is CASSPRGTGGSDSNQPQHF. In nucleotides, the CDR3 is TGTGCCAGTAGTCCAAGGGGGACAGGGGGAAGCGATAGCAATCAGCCCCAGCATTTT.

This clone was seen only a few times. The chain has TRBV11-2 and TRBJ1-1; 9 bases line up with TRBD1. There are 13 residues in the CDR3. V was clipped by 5 bases and J by 12 bases; unmatched bases: 10. Germline V gene sequence: CDR1 SGHAT, CDR2 FQNNGV. CDR3 DNA sequence: TGTGCCAGCAGCCTTTTTCCGGGACAGGGAACTTTCTTT. Translated, it gives CASSLFPGQGTFF.

J is TRBJ2-7 and V is TRBV12-2; TRBD2, the D gene given by the table, was not confirmed from the DNA. TRBV12-2 is noted as a pseudogene. There are 19 residues in the CDR3. CDR3 sequence (DNA): TGTGCAAGTCGCTTAGGGGAGGTGTGTGAGTCCAGACGCTCCTACGAGCAGTACTTC. Residues: CASRLGEVCESRRSYEQYF.

The chain is built from TRBV27 and TRBJ2-1, with a possible D match to TRBD1 (6 bases). Germline CDR1 MNHEY, CDR2 SMNVEV (reference sequence). The CDR3 consists of 14 residues. The V gene lost 5 bases and the J gene lost 6 bases, with 14 bases spanning the gap. CDR3 DNA: TGTGCCAGCAGTCGACTGGGACATCTCAATGAGCAGTTCTTC. Protein sequence: CASSRLGHLNEQFF.

The J gene is TRBJ1-2, the V gene TRBV7-3, with 12 nucleotides matching TRBD1. V was clipped by 5 bases and J by 2 bases; unmatched bases: 9. The CDR3 consists of 17 residues. Germline assignment: CDR1 SGHTA and CDR2 FQGTGA. The CDR3 region is CASSLPGTGGENYGYTF. The DNA of the CDR3 is TGTGCCAGCAGCCTCCCCGGGACAGGGGGCGAAAACTATGGCTACACCTTC.

This sequence joins TRBV28 and TRBJ2-1; maybe TRBD1 (6 bases). Germline assignment: CDR1 MDHEN and CDR2 SYDVKM. This CDR3 region has 14 residues. The V end was cut by 2 bases, the J end by 6 bases, with 11 bases between. DNA for the CDR3: TGTGCCAGCAGTTTAGTTTCAGGGGTCAATGAGCAGTTCTTC. Translation: CASSLVSGVNEQFF.

This clone was observed a handful of times. This chain uses TRBV9 with TRBJ1-5; TRBD1 agrees at 8 bases. Losses at the gene ends were 0 bases for V and 6 bases for J; bases not matched to a gene: 14. Looked up from germline, CDR1 is SGDLS and CDR2 is YYNGEE. The CDR3 runs to 18 residues. The DNA for the CDR3 is TGTGCCAGCAGCGTAGGGGCAGGGGGCGCATCCCCCTTTCAGCCCCAGCATTTT. This translates into CASSVGAGGASPFQPQHF.

J is TRBJ1-5 and V is TRBV19, with TRBD1 matching over 8 bases. The germline CDR1 and CDR2 sequences are LNHDA and SQIVND (reference sequence). The CDR3 extends over 13 amino acids. J was trimmed by 5 bases and V by 7 bases; bases with no gene match: 4. CDR3 amino acids: CASTTGGYQPQHF. CDR3 bases: TGTGCCAGTACCACAGGGGGGTATCAGCCCCAGCATTTT.

The CDR3 loop is CASSIPGQGVYGYTF. The CDR3 bases are TGTGCCAGCAGTATACCGGGACAGGGGGTCTATGGCTACACCTTC. The chain is built from TRBV27 and TRBJ1-2; 11 bases agree with TRBD1. The CDR3 spans 15 residues. Unmatched junction bases numbered 6, after V lost 5 bases and J lost 4 bases. Germline CDR1 MNHEY, CDR2 SMNVEV (reference sequence).

The chain links TRBV5-1 to TRBJ2-3; 11 nucleotides match TRBD2. Germline V CDR1 and CDR2: SGHRS, YFSETQ. The V segment lost 0 bases and the J segment 9 bases; nucleotides outside the gene matches: 6. The CDR3 is 15 residues long. The CDR3 coding sequence is TGCGCCAGCAGCTTGGGTAGCGGGGGGGCTTCCACGCAGTATTTT. Its translation is CASSLGSGGASTQYF.

The chain carries TRBV9 and TRBJ2-1; 7 bases are shared with TRBD1. Trimming took 2 bases from V and 5 from J; bases not matched to a gene: 10. Germline V lookup: CDR1 SGDLS, CDR2 YYNGEE. The CDR3 contains 16 residues. The CDR3 region is CASSVRRGGPNNEQFF. CDR3 bases: TGTGCCAGCAGCGTTCGTAGAGGGGGCCCCAACAATGAGCAGTTCTTC.

V is TRBV7-8 and J is TRBJ2-7, with 9 bases identical to TRBD2. CDR1 and CDR2 from the germline V gene are SGHVS and FQNEAQ. CDR3 size: 15 residues. The V gene end was trimmed by 1 base and the J gene end by 6 bases; junction bases not matched to a gene: 7. The CDR3 spells CASSLVSGSGGEQYF. CDR3 bases: TGTGCCAGCAGCTTAGTTAGCGGGAGTGGGGGCGAGCAGTACTTC.

The CDR3 nucleotides read TGTGCCAGCAGCTGGGGGACTAGCGGGAGGGCGGATGAGCAGTTCTTC. Translation: CASSWGTSGRADEQFF. This chain links TRBV5-6 with TRBJ2-1, with TRBD2 matching over 16 bases. This CDR3 contains 16 residues. Germline assignment: CDR1 SGHDT and CDR2 YYEEEE. Germline trimming cut 3 bases from V and 8 bases from J; bases unmatched to any gene: 5.

The chain carries TRBV11-2 and TRBJ2-2; 11 nucleotides match TRBD1. This CDR3 contains 17 residues. Germline assignment: CDR1 SGHAT and CDR2 FQNNGV. Germline trimming cut 7 bases from V and 7 bases from J; bases unmatched to any gene: 14. The CDR3 coding sequence is TGTGCCAGCACACCTCTAACCGGGACAGGGGGTCTCGGGGAGCTGTTTTTT. Translating it yields CASTPLTGTGGLGELFF.

The rearrangement uses TRBV2 and TRBJ2-5; TRBD1 aligns across 7 bases. This CDR3 spans 14 amino acids. Germline-derived CDR1 and CDR2 are SNHLY and FYNNEI. Trimming at V came to 6 bases and at J to 5 bases, leaving 9 bases not matched to a gene. This CDR3 is CASRDRVLGETQYF. The CDR3 bases are TGTGCCAGCAGAGACAGGGTACTAGGGGAGACCCAGTACTTC.

The chain carries TRBV27 and TRBJ2-1; a weak D match, TRBD2 (5 bases). In germline, CDR1 is MNHEY, CDR2 SMNVEV (reference sequence). Trimming took 0 bases from V and 0 from J, leaving 18 bases between them. The CDR3 runs 19 residues. The CDR3 nucleotides read TGTGCCAGCAGTTTATCGCCCGACTGGGAGCTCAGCTCCTACAATGAGCAGTTCTTC. It is translated as CASSLSPDWELSSYNEQFF.

The chain carries TRBV19 and TRBJ2-2; D gene ambiguous. The CDR3 has 15 amino acids. V gave up 9 bases and J gave up 2 bases, with 16 bases separating them. The V gene's germline CDR1 is LNHDA and CDR2 SQIVND (reference sequence). The CDR3 DNA reads TGTGCCAGCCTAAGACATCACCAAAACACCGGGGAGCTGTTTTTT. Amino acids: CASLRHHQNTGELFF.

This chain uses TRBV5-5 with TRBJ2-5, with 8 bases that match TRBD1. CDR3 length equals 15 residues. V shed 3 bases, J shed 2 bases, and the junction held 6 bases outside the gene matches. Germline CDR1 reads SGHKS; CDR2 reads YYEKEE (reference sequence). Written as DNA, the CDR3 is TGTGCCAGCAGCTACGGGACAGGACCACAAGAGACCCAGTACTTC. This encodes CASSYGTGPQETQYF.

The CDR3 sequence is CASRRNWQGGETQYF. For the CDR3, the DNA is TGTGCCAGCAGGCGGAATTGGCAGGGTGGAGAGACCCAGTACTTC. The chain is built from TRBV11-1 and TRBJ2-5; tentatively, D is TRBD1 (5 bases). CDR1 SGHAT and CDR2 FQDESV come from the germline V gene (reference sequence). Trimming shortened V by 6 bases and J by 4 bases, and 18 bases separated the two germline ends. This CDR3 comprises 15 residues.

The chain combines TRBV10-3 with TRBJ2-7; tentative D call: TRBD2 (5 bases). V was pared by 0 bases and J by 3 bases, with 12 bases between. The germline gives CDR1 ENHRY, CDR2 SYGVKD. The length of the CDR3 is 15 residues. As DNA, the CDR3 is TGTGCCATCAGTGAGTCGGGTAAGGAGGTCTACGAGCAGTACTTC. It codes for CAISESGKEVYEQYF.